The 3 T cell receptor beta chains presented below share a single source sample, sequenced in a study of cytomegalovirus exposure and HLA in healthy donors. Primers: 60 Vbeta forward and 13 Jbeta reverse. Sequenced by immunoSEQ multiplex PCR; TCRdb stores in-frame clones only, minus some. In the table there are about 120,000 clones, over 70% of which are singletons. Sequenced: PBMCs. These receptors all stem from a woman between 18 and 30 years old in good health and CMV-seronegative.

The gene calls are TRBV30 and TRBJ2-5; D remains unclear. Germline CDR1 reads GTSNPN; CDR2 reads SVGIG (reference sequence). V was trimmed by 1 base and J by 10 bases, leaving 7 bases between them. This CDR3 region has 10 residues. The CDR3 nucleotides are TGTGCCTGGAGTGATTCCCTCCAGTACTTC. The encoded protein is CAWSDSLQYF. Variable domain in full (rest from reference TRBV30 and TRBJ2-5): SQTIHQWPATLVQPVGSPLSLECTVEGTSNPNLYWYRQAAGRGLQLLFYSVGIGQISSEVPQNLSASRPQDRQFILSSKKLLLSDSGFYLCAWSDSLQYFGPGTRLLVL.

V usage is TRBV5-6 and J usage is TRBJ1-1; D might be TRBD1 (5 bases). The germline V gene has CDR1 SGHDT and CDR2 YYEEEE. Trimming cost V 4 bases and J 1 base, with 8 bases left between them. This CDR3 comprises 13 residues. The CDR3 DNA reads as TGTGCCAGCAGCCGGCAGGGGAACACTGAAGCTTTCTTT. Amino acids: CASSRQGNTEAFF.

V and J are TRBV18 and TRBJ2-7; 9 bases fit TRBD2. Germline CDR1 is KGHSH and CDR2 is LQKENI. J gave up 3 bases and V 0 bases, and 9 bases lay outside the gene matches. The CDR3 is 17 residues long. The CDR3 region has the DNA TGTGCCAGCTCACCACCGAGAGGGGCGACTAGCGGCTACGAGCAGTACTTC. It translates to CASSPPRGATSGYEQYF.